These 26 T cell receptor beta chains came from one sample sequenced in a study of blood T cell repertoires in COVID-19. Libraries were prepared by immunoSEQ multiplex PCR; TCRdb keeps only in-frame clonotypes and omits some of them. Of approximately 530,000 clones in the sample, 85% to 90% were seen once. The sequenced sample consisted of peripheral blood. The receptors here all came from a woman aged 50 to 60 with COVID-19, enrolled during active disease.

The V call is TRBV7-9, the J call TRBJ1-1; unclear D gene. The CDR3 length is 14 residues. CDR1 SEHNR and CDR2 FQNEAQ come from the germline V gene (reference sequence). The V end was cut by 2 bases, the J end by 5 bases, with 12 bases between. In DNA form, the CDR3 reads TGTGCCAGCAGCTTAAGTGGAGGATGGACTGAAGCTTTCTTT. Encoded protein: CASSLSGGWTEAFF.

J is TRBJ1-1 and V is TRBV6-5, with TRBD1 identical over 7 bases. J lost 11 bases, V lost 6 bases, and 12 bases had no gene match. Germline assignment: CDR1 MNHEY and CDR2 SVGAGI. The CDR3 is 13 residues long. The CDR3 loop is CASRAGTQGNAFF. CDR3 DNA: TGTGCCAGCAGAGCAGGCACACAGGGGAACGCTTTCTTT.

Points on this clone: Other nucleotide sequences in the sample specify the same CDR3. The CDR3 DNA reads as TGTGCCAGCAGCGTAGACTCCAACACTGAAGCTTTCTTT. Translated: CASSVDSNTEAFF. This chain links TRBV9 with TRBJ1-1, with D unresolved. Germline V gives CDR1 SGDLS, CDR2 YYNGEE. The germline V and J ends were trimmed by 0 bases and 2 bases, with 5 bases remaining between them. The CDR3 runs to 13 residues. Drawing the rest from reference TRBV9 and TRBJ1-1, the complete variable domain is DSGVTQTPKHLITATGQRVTLRCSPRSGDLSVYWYQQSLDQGLQFLIQYYNGEERAKGNILERFSAQQFPDLHSELNLSSLELGDSALYFCASSVDSNTEAFFGQGTRLTVV.

This clone was found once. This chain joins TRBV19 and TRBJ2-1; 7 bases are shared with TRBD2. The CDR3 length is 14 residues. CDR1 and CDR2 (germline): LNHDA, SQIVND (reference sequence). J gave up 0 bases and V 6 bases, and 2 bases lay outside the gene matches. CDR3 region: CASRGGSSYNEQFF. CDR3 DNA sequence: TGTGCCAGTAGGGGGGGGAGCTCCTACAATGAGCAGTTCTTC.

V and J are TRBV4-1 and TRBJ1-6; TRBD1 might be the D (6 bases). Deletions cut 0 bases from V and 13 bases from J, with 16 bases between. Germline lookup yields CDR1 MGHRA and CDR2 YSYEKL. The CDR3 spans 15 residues. The CDR3 spells CASSQDGTGISPLHF. Here the CDR3 DNA reads TGCGCCAGCAGCCAAGACGGTACAGGGATCTCGCCCCTCCACTTT.

The chain uses TRBV30 and TRBJ1-1, with 8 positions matching TRBD1. CDR1 and CDR2 from the germline V gene are GTSNPN and SVGIG (reference sequence). CDR3 length equals 17 residues. V was pared by 1 base and J by 1 base, with 11 bases of the junction left unmatched. CDR3 protein: CAWSAPRQGAGNTEAFF. The CDR3 DNA is TGTGCCTGGAGTGCCCCTCGGCAGGGGGCTGGGAACACTGAAGCTTTCTTT. Complete variable domain (other parts from reference TRBV30 and TRBJ1-1): SQTIHQWPATLVQPVGSPLSLECTVEGTSNPNLYWYRQAAGRGLQLLFYSVGIGQISSEVPQNLSASRPQDRQFILSSKKLLLSDSGFYLCAWSAPRQGAGNTEAFFGQGTRLTVV.

The genes are TRBV12-5 and TRBJ1-2; no clear D gene. There are 16 residues in the CDR3. V dropped 1 base and J dropped 8 bases, with 20 bases sitting between them. Per germline, CDR1 LGHNT and CDR2 FRNRAP. Written as DNA, the CDR3 is TGTGCTAGTGGTTTGGGAAATTTCGTGACCTCGGGGGGCTACACCTTC. This sequence encodes CASGLGNFVTSGGYTF.

This clone was detected only a few times. The V and J genes are TRBV10-1 and TRBJ1-2, with D maybe TRBD1 (5 bases). V lost 0 bases, J lost 8 bases, and 10 bases lay in between. CDR3 length: 13 residues. Per the germline V gene, CDR1 is WNHNN and CDR2 is SYGVQD (reference sequence). The DNA for the CDR3 is TGCGCCAGCAGTGAGTCGAAGGGGTACGGCTACACCTTC. Protein: CASSESKGYGYTF.

In this sample, this clone turned up a few times. This chain joins TRBV7-2 and TRBJ1-1; D is ambiguous. Trimming took off 1 base at V and 4 bases at J, with 7 bases between the two ends. The CDR3 loop spans 13 amino acids. Germline CDR1 reads SGHTA; CDR2 reads FQGNSA. The CDR3 sequence: CASSLGLSTEAFF. CDR3 sequence (DNA): TGTGCCAGCAGCTTAGGGTTGAGCACTGAAGCTTTCTTT.

A few counts support this clone. CDR3 DNA: TGCGCCAGCAGCTTGGCGGGGGGCGCGAACAATGAGCAGTTCTTC. This codes for CASSLAGGANNEQFF. The chain links TRBV5-1 to TRBJ2-1; D perhaps matches TRBD2 (7 bases). The CDR3 spans 15 residues. The V and J ends lost 0 bases and 5 bases respectively, with 12 bases between them. Germline V gives CDR1 SGHRS, CDR2 YFSETQ. The entire variable domain, with the rest obtained from reference TRBV5-1 and TRBJ2-1, is as follows: KAGVTQTPRYLIKTRGQQVTLSCSPISGHRSVSWYQQTPGQGLQFLFEYFSETQRNKGNFPGRFSGRQFSNSRSEMNVSTLELGDSALYLCASSLAGGANNEQFFGPGTRLTVL.

V gene TRBV5-1 combines with J gene TRBJ2-2, with TRBD2 matching over 10 bases. The CDR3 has 14 amino acids. Germline V CDR1 and CDR2: SGHRS, YFSETQ. The V segment lost 4 bases and the J segment 5 bases; nucleotides outside the gene matches: 2. The CDR3 DNA follows: TGCGCCAGCAGCCCGGGACTAGCGACCGGGGAGCTGTTTTTT. Translated, it gives CASSPGLATGELFF. The variable domain in full, completed from reference TRBV5-1 and TRBJ2-2, reads KAGVTQTPRYLIKTRGQQVTLSCSPISGHRSVSWYQQTPGQGLQFLFEYFSETQRNKGNFPGRFSGRQFSNSRSEMNVSTLELGDSALYLCASSPGLATGELFFGEGSRLTVL.

This clone was seen just once. The chain employs TRBV19 and TRBJ1-1, with D unresolved. Looked up from germline, CDR1 is LNHDA and CDR2 is SQIVND (reference sequence). The V gene lost 4 bases and the J gene lost 4 bases, with 10 bases spanning the gap. The CDR3 is made up of 13 amino acids. The CDR3 loop is CASSTVEGTEAFF. CDR3 bases: TGTGCCAGTAGTACAGTCGAGGGCACTGAAGCTTTCTTT.

The CDR3 DNA follows: TGTGCCAGCAGGACTAGCCCTCGCTACAATGAGCAGTTCTTC. The encoded protein is CASRTSPRYNEQFF. The chain recombines TRBV27 with TRBJ2-1, with 7 bases lining up with TRBD2. Germline V CDR1 and CDR2: MNHEY, SMNVEV (reference sequence). The junction had 5 bases not matched to a gene; V was cut back by 6 bases and J by 3 bases. The CDR3 is made up of 14 amino acids.

J is TRBJ2-3 and V is TRBV5-1; D unclear. CDR1 is SGHRS, CDR2 YFSETQ, per germline. The CDR3 loop spans 15 amino acids. Trimming cost V 0 bases and J 1 base, with 9 bases left between them. The CDR3 region is CASSLDHSRTDTQYF. DNA for the CDR3: TGCGCCAGCAGCTTGGATCACTCCCGCACAGATACGCAGTATTTT.

The chain joins TRBV7-8 to TRBJ2-1; D may be TRBD1 (6 bases). The CDR3 runs 12 residues. Trimming stripped 5 bases from V and 10 bases from J, with 12 bases between. Germline CDR1 is SGHVS and CDR2 is FQNEAQ. DNA of the CDR3: TGTGCCAGCAGCCCTACAGGGTACGAGCAGTTCTTC. It yields the protein CASSPTGYEQFF.

V and J are TRBV7-2 and TRBJ2-7, with 10 bases identical to TRBD2. V lost 5 bases to trimming and J lost 0 bases; unmatched junction nucleotides: 7. Germline V lookup: CDR1 SGHTA, CDR2 FQGNSA. The CDR3 has 16 amino acids. The CDR3 sequence: CASSRSSGGSSYEQYF. The CDR3, as DNA: TGTGCCAGCAGCCGCTCTAGCGGGGGTTCCTCCTACGAGCAGTACTTC.

The chain has TRBV2 and TRBJ1-2; no clear D gene. Trimming cost V 3 bases and J 3 bases, with 5 bases left between them. The V gene's germline CDR1 is SNHLY and CDR2 FYNNEI. This CDR3 region has 12 residues. This chain's CDR3 is CASSDEYYGYTF. CDR3 bases: TGTGCCAGCAGTGACGAGTACTATGGCTACACCTTC.

This rearrangement joins TRBV3-1 (or the pseudogene TRBV3-2) to TRBJ2-3; weak D call: TRBD2 (5 bases). CDR1 and CDR2 (germline): LGHDT, YNNKEL (reference sequence). V was shortened by 8 bases and J by 4 bases, with 22 bases between the two germline ends. The CDR3 extends over 16 amino acids. This CDR3 is CASSNGEWDIADTQYF. The CDR3 DNA sequence: TGTGCCAGCTCGAATGGGGAGTGGGATATTGCAGATACGCAGTATTTT.

The chain recombines TRBV3-1 (or the pseudogene TRBV3-2) with TRBJ2-2; D unclear. Germline V gene lookup returns CDR1 LGHDT and CDR2 YNNKEL (reference sequence). V lost 4 bases, J lost 3 bases, and 3 bases lay in between. This CDR3 has 12 residues. CDR3 protein: CASSRDTGELFF. CDR3 DNA: TGTGCCAGCAGCCGAGACACCGGGGAGCTGTTTTTT.

The gene calls are TRBV6-4 and TRBJ1-1; 7 bases are a match to TRBD1. Germline CDR1 and CDR2: MRHNA and SNTAGT. Trimming cost V 4 bases and J 4 bases; bases outside gene matches: 3. The CDR3 is made up of 13 amino acids. CDR3 sequence reads: CASSVDRATEAFF. CDR3 sequence (DNA): TGTGCCAGCAGTGTAGACAGGGCCACTGAAGCTTTCTTT.

This chain joins TRBV29-1 and TRBJ1-3; the D is unclear. CDR1 is SQVTM, CDR2 ANQGSEA, per germline. V lost 5 bases to trimming and J lost 0 bases, with 11 bases between them. The CDR3 consists of 14 residues. The DNA for the CDR3 is TGCAGCGTTCCCGATCCGCGCTCTGGAAACACCATATATTTT. It specifies CSVPDPRSGNTIYF.

The chain is built from TRBV10-3 and TRBJ2-7, with D possibly matching TRBD2 (6 bases). This CDR3 region has 17 residues. CDR1 ENHRY and CDR2 SYGVKD come from the germline V gene. Trimming pared 2 bases from V and 3 bases from J, leaving 20 bases between. Here the CDR3 reads CAISENKAGGSDYEQYF. CDR3 nucleotide sequence: TGTGCCATCAGTGAGAACAAGGCCGGGGGTTCCGACTACGAGCAGTACTTC.

The chain employs TRBV29-1 and TRBJ1-3, with D perhaps TRBD1 (5 bases). The CDR3 is 13 amino acids. Deletions cut 8 bases from V and 6 bases from J, with 17 bases between. Germline V gives CDR1 SQVTM, CDR2 ANQGSEA. The CDR3: CSTRGQGENTIYF. CDR3 DNA sequence: TGCAGCACCCGCGGACAAGGGGAAAACACCATATATTTT. The whole variable domain, remainder taken from reference TRBV29-1 and TRBJ1-3, is SAVISQKPSRDICQRGTSLTIQCQVDSQVTMMFWYRQQPGQSLTLIATANQGSEATYESGFVIDKFPISRPNLTFSTLTVSNMSPEDSSIYLCSTRGQGENTIYFGEGSWLTVV.

The chain recombines TRBV4-1 with TRBJ1-5; TRBD1 aligns across 7 bases. The junction had 7 bases not matched to a gene; V was cut back by 4 bases and J by 4 bases. The CDR3 sequence is 15 residues long. CDR1 and CDR2 (germline): MGHRA, YSYEKL. The CDR3 coding sequence is TGCGCCAGCAGCCGGGACAGTGGGCGAAATCAGCCCCAGCATTTT. Its translation is CASSRDSGRNQPQHF.

The V gene is TRBV9, the J gene TRBJ1-2, with 7 positions matching TRBD1. The CDR3 totals 17 residues. From germline, CDR1 is SGDLS and CDR2 YYNGEE. The J segment lost 0 bases and the V segment lost 4 bases, leaving 12 bases of the junction unmatched. CDR3 coding DNA: TGTGCCAGCAGCCCCCCCCCGGGACAGAGATCTAACTATGGCTACACCTTC. Translation gives CASSPPPGQRSNYGYTF.

V and J are TRBV6-6 and TRBJ1-2; 10 nucleotides line up with TRBD1. The CDR3 has 13 amino acids. In germline, CDR1 is MNHNY, CDR2 SVGAGI (reference sequence). Germline trimming cut 10 bases from V and 2 bases from J; bases unmatched to any gene: 4. DNA of the CDR3: TGTGCCACTCAGACAGGGGGCAACTATGGCTACACCTTC. Protein sequence: CATQTGGNYGYTF.